This paragraph covers one TCR beta chain sequence. In the original analysis: Amplification with reference gene primers provided the estimates of nucleated cell counts. Only in-frame clones appear in the TCRdb table, and some are missing; sequencing was by immunoSEQ multiplex PCR. V and J calls and clone size come straight from that table; D and trimming were deduced from the DNA. Seen here are 170,000 or so clones, roughly 89% observed once, and the top ten hold approximately 12%. The sample is drawn from a study of blood T cell repertoires in COVID-19. Study summary: COVID-19 samples collected from the United States, Italy and Spain covered acute and convalescent phases. Sources were T cells, B-cell-depleted T cells, or PBMCs; the material itself was cDNA or gDNA.

CDR1 is SEHNR, CDR2 FQNEAQ, per germline (reference sequence). Trimming pared 3 bases from V and 7 bases from J, leaving 15 bases between. The CDR3 is 14 amino acids. Sequencing used peripheral blood. The receptor was isolated from a woman aged 70 to 79 with COVID-19, enrolled during active disease. The J gene is TRBJ1-2, the V gene TRBV7-9, with a possible D match to TRBD1 (5 bases). CDR3 sequence: CASSLPWQGGGYTF. The DNA for the CDR3 is TGTGCCAGCAGCTTGCCTTGGCAGGGCGGTGGCTACACCTTC.